What follows are 5 T cell receptor beta chains derived from one specimen sequenced in a study of identical twins. TCRdb processed the 5' RACE reads anew with MiXCR; each CDR3 protein has one entry. The sample has 240,000 or so distinct CDR3 sequences; approximately 7% are singletons. These data also formed part of another study, on yellow fever vaccine responses in identical twins.

The sequenced sample consisted of memory (CD45RO+) T cells sorted from blood. Receptor source: a young woman in good health.

The V and J genes are TRBV24-1 and TRBJ2-1; 10 bases align to TRBD1. The germline V gene encodes CDR1 KGHDR and CDR2 SFDVKD. Trimming cost V 6 bases and J 7 bases; bases outside gene matches: 8. This CDR3 contains 15 residues. The CDR3 DNA follows: TGTGCCACCAGTTCCGCGACAGGGGGCGGGAATGAGCAGTTCTTC. Amino acid sequence: CATSSATGGGNEQFF.

This clonotype showed up just a few times. The rearrangement joins TRBV20-1 to TRBJ1-1; maybe TRBD1 (6 bases). The CDR3 runs to 13 residues. V lost 3 bases, J lost 4 bases, and 12 bases lay in between. The germline gives CDR1 DFQATT, CDR2 SNEGSKA (reference sequence). The CDR3 here is CSASGGLATEAFF. The CDR3 DNA sequence: TGCAGTGCTAGTGGGGGGCTTGCCACTGAAGCTTTCTTT.

Only a few counts were recorded for this clonotype. This sequence joins TRBV7-2 and TRBJ2-7; 8 bases match TRBD2. CDR3 size: 16 residues. Germline loops: CDR1 SGHTA, CDR2 FQGNSA. J was trimmed by 2 bases and V by 1 base; bases with no gene match: 7. The CDR3 loop is CASSLGEPGLAYEQYF. CDR3 nucleotides: TGTGCCAGCAGCTTAGGGGAGCCGGGACTAGCCTACGAGCAGTACTTC.

The table lists this clonotype with many counts. The V and J genes are TRBV4-2 and TRBJ1-1; TRBD1 matches at 7 bases. Germline V gene data show CDR1 as LGHNA and CDR2 as YNFKEQ. The trim removed 0 bases at V and 2 bases at J, leaving 6 bases unmatched. The CDR3 contains 16 residues. This CDR3 is CASSQDWQGENTEAFF. The CDR3 DNA reads as TGTGCCAGCAGCCAAGATTGGCAGGGGGAAAACACTGAAGCTTTCTTT.

In this sample, this clonotype turned up a few times. The chain couples TRBV6-2 or TRBV6-3 to TRBJ2-1, with 16 positions matching TRBD2. The CDR3 contains 19 residues. The germline V gene has CDR1 MNHEY and CDR2 SVGEGT. The J segment lost 6 bases and the V segment lost 2 bases, leaving 10 bases of the junction unmatched. The CDR3 DNA follows: TGTGCCAGCAGTTACCGAGGGACTAGCGGGAGGGCCCGGGGCAATGAGCAGTTCTTC. This gives the protein CASSYRGTSGRARGNEQFF.